Below, one T cell receptor (beta chain) is given with its context. This clone came up once. Its binding antigen is unknown. Base qualities were left out, and no much larger clone turns up one base away. V is shortened by 1 base, J by 3 bases, and the region joining them spans 10 bases. The CDR3 holds 14 amino acids from the cysteine to the phenylalanine. The read is trimmed to its CDR3 DNA, 42 bases read in frame from base 1. CDR1 and CDR2, per the germline V gene, are SGHRS and YFSETQ. The receptor library was made with the immunoSEQ multiplex PCR assay. For the multiplex PCR, a mixture combining 60 forward primers for TCR Vbeta segments and 13 reverse primers for TCR Jbeta segments was used. A multiplex PCR assay on genomic DNA amplified the CDR3 region of rearranged TCR beta genes. Amplified TCR beta libraries were sequenced as 87-base-pair reads on the Illumina HiSeq System. On the study's bioinformatics: Across the 500 to 850 repertoires, a later analysis counted approximately 75 million unique TCR beta chains, some 11 million of which were shared by at least two donors. To remove PCR and sequencing errors, raw reads were error-corrected and collapsed into unique sequences using a nearest-neighbor algorithm that merged closely related sequences. To assign V, D and J gene segments, CDR3 sequences were aligned to IMGT reference sequences. For a sequence to be retained, a match of at least six nucleotides to both a V gene segment and a J gene segment was required. A rearrangement counted as productive if the CDR3 had no stop codons and remained in frame with V and J, and every other rearrangement counted as non-productive. Following IMGT convention, CDR3 was defined as the stretch from the second conserved V-encoded cysteine up to the conserved J-encoded phenylalanine. Sequences without an unambiguous match to a single V gene segment were excluded from the earlier analysis of 500 to 700 of the donors. In an earlier analysis of around 600 of the donors, V segments were called functional above 56.7% productive rearrangements and were called segregating when the between-donor standard deviation exceeded 5%. A statistical classification framework was built to diagnose cytomegalovirus status from the catalog of TCR beta chain sequences. In a later analysis, V and J genes were assigned by comparing TCR nucleotide sequences against IMGT/GENE-DB human TR gene sequences. A later analysis assigned CDR3 sequences and most-parsimonious VDJ recombination scenarios with the TCRdist pipeline. In a later analysis, each TCR beta chain was defined by its CDR3 amino acid sequence together with its V-gene family, and reads without a unique V-gene family were excluded. In a later analysis, some 600 highly shared, low-generation-probability nucleotide sequences were removed to address suspected cross-contamination and a sequencing artifact. In a later analysis, a clonal expansion index for each public chain was calculated from normalized within-repertoire ranks of inferred template counts. In a later analysis, generation probabilities were computed using a VDJ recombination model fitted to out-of-frame rearrangements, and the results were checked against IGoR. In a later analysis, hypergeometric tests were used to score TCR-TCR, TCR-HLA and TCR-CMV co-occurrence, with a repertoire-size bias correction applied to TCR pairs. False discovery rates were estimated in a later analysis by permuting HLA or CMV assignments 20 times. In a later analysis, co-occurring TCRs were grouped with DBSCAN, and TCRdist sequence similarity was added when clustering was performed within HLA-allele-positive subsets. Co-occurrence clustering excluded repertoires with fewer than 30,000 or more than 120,000 public chains, plus five with anomalous nucleotide sharing. The immuneACCESS repertoire file appears here via TCRdb, limited to in-frame rearrangements. These files lack a portion of the clones; in checked studies, under half of the deficit traces to unresolved V genes, and the cause of the others is not known. That table supplies the V and J calls and clone size; D and trimming were determined from the DNA. For this sample there are 160,000 or so clones; 80% appear just once. In total, the top ten clones hold over 0.95% of the sample.

This specimen belongs to a study of cytomegalovirus exposure and HLA in healthy donors (dated by TCRdb to 2015 to 2018). Regarding the study in general: According to an earlier analysis of a few hundred of the donors, some 170 million T cells yielded 100 million or so unique TCR beta sequences and 276 Gb of sequence data. A later genetic analysis took genome-wide SNP genotypes for about 65% of the 666 donors and used that subset as a discovery cohort. The number of typed donors differed by locus: roughly 629-640 for A, B, C, DRB1 and DQB1; some 540 for DQA1; approximately 600 for DPA1; and around 450 for DPB1. All discovery cohort repertoires had been generated using a single sequencing platform. The study profiled the T cell repertoires of hundreds of subjects by immunosequencing and related them to cytomegalovirus serostatus. Donor age, sex, ethnicity and CMV serostatus were compiled alongside the repertoire data. High-throughput TCR immunosequencing, statistical association of individual TCRs with disease status, and machine learning were combined to predict cytomegalovirus infection status. Class I and class II HLA loci were covered by the typing at four-digit resolution. Among the approximately 400 genotyped donors, around 81% belonged to the genetic ancestry cluster associated with self-reported Caucasian donors. Rather than using new phenotypic data, the later analysis identified candidate immune exposures from TCR beta sequences and from how often those sequences occurred across donors. An earlier analysis of approximately 640 of the donors applied high-throughput TCR beta sequencing to assess whether each TCR beta V gene segment acted as functional or pseudogenic. An early release that covered about 600 HLA-typed donors contained approximately 300 gigabases of sequencing data and tens of millions of unique TCR sequences. The study aimed to test whether cataloging public T cell receptors could reveal signatures of past pathogen exposure. To study patterns of TCR occurrence, a later analysis re-analyzed previously published TCR beta repertoires from 666 donors and added high-resolution HLA genotyping. About five DR-DQ haplotypes were treated as single units for association and clustering because of strong linkage in the cohort. Across 300 to 500 genotyped donors of the cohort, an average of approximately 200,000 unique TCR beta nucleotide sequences per donor were sequenced, and approximately 17% of those sequences were non-productive. Besides the first cohort of 500 to 700 subjects, a separate validation cohort made up of roughly 120 different subjects was used.

The full study reports these points: The 87-base-pair reads could not distinguish some IMGT-functional V segments, including TRBV6-2 and TRBV6-3, so those segments were excluded. A further reported finding was that TCR beta sequences accurately predicted the HLA-A and HLA-B alleles for most subjects in the first cohort. In the study, some 180 TCR beta chains were listed as associated with cytomegalovirus. Compared with equally common non-associated chains, HLA-associated TCR beta chains in a later analysis were more clonally expanded and had lower generation probabilities. Across donors, most TCR sequences were observed very rarely, whereas some public TCRs were present in many individuals. In a later analysis, most CMV-associated TCR beta chains were found to appear HLA-restricted, with HLA associations seemingly driven largely by CMV exposure. Correlated functional status among segregating V segments might reflect linkage disequilibrium, but an unknown experimental factor could not be ruled out. This cohort had only TCR beta chains sequenced, and the lack of alpha or paired-chain data limited which features could be detected. Because HLA typing was missing for some donors at each locus, association tests included only the typed subset. According to a later genetic analysis, donors in an Asian-associated ancestry cluster had fewer N-insertions in productive TCRs than the approximately 670-donor mean. An earlier analysis of approximately 570 of the donors showed that most TCR beta V segments appeared in productive rearrangements either about 87% or about 30% of the time, which broadly matched IMGT annotations. Immune exposure information for the cohort was limited to CMV serostatus. In a later analysis, the rate of TCR association differed among HLA loci, with DRB1 alleles having the most associated TCRs and HLA-C alleles having the fewest. A cluster of highly shared sequence variants was judged likely to be a technical artifact of the sequencing pipeline. According to a later analysis, parvovirus B19, influenza, CMV and Epstein-Barr virus appeared linked to several top co-occurrence clusters. Cytomegalovirus status was reported to be diagnosed by the classifier with high specificity and sensitivity in both the original and validation cohorts. Over 15 rarely observed V segments, including chromosome 9 orphons, were excluded from the earlier analysis of about 610 of the donors because counts were too low. The presence/absence analyses assumed that sequencing depth was roughly uniform across donors, and that assumption may not be true. In a later genetic analysis, a missense DCLRE1C variant was associated with V-gene and J-gene trimming of TCR beta chains, and the association was replicated in an independent cohort. A later analysis associated some 17,000 TCR beta sequences with specific HLA alleles at a false discovery rate of 0.05. When HLA alleles, especially DR and DQ, strongly co-occurred, attributing TCR associations to individual alleles was difficult. The authors suggested that the approach could potentially be extended to other disease states and immunological phenotypes. In vitro tests confirmed that a few of the cytomegalovirus-associated TCR beta chains recognize cytomegalovirus antigens.

In total, just over 650 healthy bone marrow donors made up the cohort. At the time of sampling, all cohort members were nominally healthy, though unrecorded immune exposures were likely present. The donor tested CMV seronegative and was one of the 352 seronegative cohort members. Each donor provided a peripheral blood sample, and peripheral blood mononuclear cells were used for TCR beta sequencing. The Qiagen DNeasy Blood Extraction Kit was used to extract genomic DNA from the blood cell samples. The rearrangement joined TRBV5-1 to TRBJ1-2, with TRBD1 perhaps the D gene, on 6 matching bases. This TCR came from a woman in her forties or fifties in good health and CMV-seronegative. The sequencing sample was made of PBMCs. For the CDR3, the sequence is CASSLSGGDYGYTF. The sequenced DNA is TGCGCCAGCAGCTTGTCTGGGGGCGACTATGGCTACACCTTC.